One and the same sample provided the 14 T cell receptor beta chains below, sequenced in a study of CD8 T cells in ankylosing spondylitis. TCRdb called the 5' RACE reads again in MiXCR, with one record for every CDR3 protein. The sample holds roughly 230,000 distinct CDR3 sequences, under 8.5% seen once. Material: blood, either unsorted or a sorted T cell fraction (not recorded which). All receptors come from a female donor with ankylosing spondylitis or in good health (not recorded which).

This clonotype was recorded many times. The chain joins TRBV5-1 to TRBJ1-1; D gene uncertain. Trimming cost V 1 base and J 3 bases, with 13 bases left between them. The germline V gene encodes CDR1 SGHRS and CDR2 YFSETQ. The CDR3 is 15 amino acids. CDR3 bases: TGCGCCAGCAGCTTGCTAAGGCCGAGGGACACTGAAGCTTTCTTT. This encodes CASSLLRPRDTEAFF.

In the case of this clonotype: A read error may be the cause here, since a much bigger clone is one base away. CDR3 bases: TGTGCCAGCAGCTTAGGCGACTCGGGAGCCAGCGTTGAGCAGTTCTTC. This sequence encodes CASSLGDSGASVEQFF. The genes are TRBV7-6 and TRBJ2-1, with D maybe TRBD2 (6 bases). The germline V and J ends were trimmed by 1 base and 9 bases, with 19 bases remaining between them. CDR1 SGHVS and CDR2 FNYEAQ come from the germline V gene. This CDR3 region has 16 residues.

Of note for this clonotype: A read error may be the cause here, since a much bigger clone is one base away. The chain recombines TRBV30 with TRBJ1-2; D unresolved. Germline assignment: CDR1 GTSNPN and CDR2 SVGIG (reference sequence). The CDR3 is made up of 13 amino acids. The V end was cut by 0 bases, the J end by 8 bases, with 13 bases between. In DNA form, the CDR3 reads TGTGCCTGGAGTGTATGGGGAGTCCAAGGCTACACCTTC. Its translation is CAWSVWGVQGYTF.

The rearrangement joins TRBV7-2 to TRBJ2-1, with D tentatively TRBD2 (6 bases). V was shortened by 8 bases and J by 10 bases, with 21 bases between the two germline ends. The V gene's germline CDR1 is SGHTA and CDR2 FQGNSA. The CDR3 sequence is 14 residues long. The CDR3: CASSIPGGPVEQFF. In DNA form, the CDR3 reads TGTGCCAGCTCTATCCCAGGAGGGCCCGTAGAGCAGTTCTTC.

This clonotype was seen many times. The rearrangement links TRBV12-3 or TRBV12-4 to TRBJ2-1, with TRBD1 as a possible D gene (5 bases). Trimming left V 3 bases short and J 0 bases short, with 12 bases between. This CDR3 is 16 amino acids long. CDR3 sequence reads: CASSFTGSSSYNEQFF. In DNA, the CDR3 is TGTGCCAGCAGTTTCACAGGAAGCAGCTCCTACAATGAGCAGTTCTTC.

Ten or more counts support this clonotype. This CDR3 reads CASSHRAGTDTQYF. The CDR3 DNA sequence: TGCGCCAGCAGCCACCGGGCGGGGACAGATACGCAGTATTTT. The genes are TRBV5-1 and TRBJ2-3; tentatively, D is TRBD2 (6 bases). The CDR3 has 14 residues. The germline V and J ends were trimmed by 4 bases and 3 bases, with 12 bases remaining between them. CDR1 and CDR2 from the germline V gene are SGHRS and YFSETQ. The whole variable domain, filled in from reference TRBV5-1 and TRBJ2-3, reads KAGVTQTPRYLIKTRGQQVTLSCSPISGHRSVSWYQQTPGQGLQFLFEYFSETQRNKGNFPGRFSGRQFSNSRSEMNVSTLELGDSALYLCASSHRAGTDTQYFGPGTRLTVL.

The V gene is TRBV7-2, the J gene TRBJ2-1; TRBD2 aligns across 14 bases. The CDR3 covers 21 residues. Trimming took 0 bases from V and 0 from J; bases not matched to a gene: 10. Per germline, CDR1 SGHTA and CDR2 FQGNSA. CDR3 coding DNA: TGTGCCAGCAGCTTAGCCCGGACTAGCGGGAGGATAAGCTTCTCCTACAATGAGCAGTTCTTC. Translating it yields CASSLARTSGRISFSYNEQFF.

This clonotype was observed a handful of times. DNA for the CDR3: TGTGCCAGTAGTCCGACGGACGGAGGCTCTGGGGCCAACGTCCTGACTTTC. Translated, it gives CASSPTDGGSGANVLTF. The chain is built from TRBV19 and TRBJ2-6, with a weak D call TRBD2 (5 bases). V was clipped by 5 bases and J by 0 bases, with 14 bases between them. The CDR3 length is 17 residues. The germline CDR1 and CDR2 sequences are LNHDA and SQIVND (reference sequence).

This clonotype was counted many times. The genes are TRBV20-1 and TRBJ2-4; no reliable D call. Germline CDR1 DFQATT, CDR2 SNEGSKA (reference sequence). V lost 5 bases to trimming and J lost 0 bases, with 8 bases between them. The CDR3 has 13 residues. DNA of the CDR3: TGCAGTGCTGGGAATTTAGCCAAAAACATTCAGTACTTC. This encodes CSAGNLAKNIQYF.

This clonotype was recorded at least ten times. The rearrangement links TRBV7-2 to TRBJ1-1; no firm D call. Looked up from germline, CDR1 is SGHTA and CDR2 is FQGNSA. Deletions cut 3 bases from V and 8 bases from J, with 13 bases between. The CDR3 is 13 residues long. In DNA, the CDR3 is TGTGCCAGCAGCTTGGCGTTAATGGGAGAAGCTTTCTTT. As protein: CASSLALMGEAFF.

This clonotype was recorded many times. The V gene is TRBV12-3 or TRBV12-4, the J gene TRBJ2-7; D perhaps matches TRBD1 (6 bases). The CDR3 runs 14 residues. V was shortened by 7 bases and J by 6 bases, with 19 bases between the two germline ends. The CDR3 spells CASTLVQGRGEQYF. The CDR3 DNA reads TGTGCCAGCACCCTCGTGCAGGGGCGAGGCGAGCAGTACTTC.

The rearrangement uses TRBV20-1 and TRBJ1-4; tentatively, D is TRBD1 (6 bases). The V and J ends lost 6 bases and 7 bases respectively, with 18 bases between them. The CDR3 length is 14 residues. The germline V gene has CDR1 DFQATT and CDR2 SNEGSKA (reference sequence). CDR3 sequence: CSAGTGRGGEKLFF. CDR3 sequence (DNA): TGCAGTGCCGGAACAGGGCGCGGCGGTGAAAAACTGTTTTTT.

As concerns this clonotype: This could be a read error, since a much larger clone is one nucleotide away. The CDR3 does not close with the conserved phenylalanine or tryptophan, likely indicating a read error. This rearrangement joins TRBV9 to TRBJ1-2, with 7 bases lining up with TRBD1. The CDR3 extends over 17 amino acids. Germline V gene data show CDR1 as SGDLS and CDR2 as YYNGEE. J lost 4 bases, V lost 2 bases, and 14 bases had no gene match. The CDR3 sequence is CASSVSPQGDGTYGYTL. The CDR3 DNA follows: TGTGCCAGCAGCGTCTCCCCCCAGGGGGATGGTACCTATGGCTACACCCTC.

This clonotype was observed at least ten times. The J gene is TRBJ2-3, the V gene TRBV5-6; D not certain. Germline V gene data show CDR1 as SGHDT and CDR2 as YYEEEE. The CDR3 is made up of 15 amino acids. Deletions cut 2 bases from V and 3 bases from J, with 13 bases between. The CDR3 DNA reads as TGTGCCAGCAGCTTCGGGCGCACCTTAACAGATACGCAGTATTTT. Encoded protein: CASSFGRTLTDTQYF.